This T cell receptor beta chain was found in a study of cytomegalovirus exposure and HLA in healthy donors. As concerns this clone: The antigen remains undetermined.

Findings and limits, study-wide: An analysis done earlier found most TCR beta V segments productive about 87% or about 30% of the time. Listed as cytomegalovirus-associated were roughly 180 TCR beta chains.

Use of 60 Vbeta and 13 Jbeta primers characterized the PCR. As originally analysed: About 10 million of 70 million to 80 million unique TCR beta chains were shared, per a later count. This table comes from immunoSEQ multiplex PCR, and its TCRdb copy is limited to in-frame clones, with some not included. V and J calls and clone size are copied from that table; D and trimming were computed from the DNA. The sample contains 150,000 to 200,000 clones, 75% to 90% of which appear only once. From germline, CDR1 is SGDLS and CDR2 YYNGEE. V lost 4 bases and J lost 0, with 14 bases in between. The CDR3 contains 17 residues.

This sequence was found in a man aged 18 to 30 in good health and CMV-seropositive. The chain couples TRBV9 to TRBJ1-6, with a tentative D call TRBD1 (5 bases). The sample was PBMCs. Written as DNA, the CDR3 is TGTGCCAGCAGCCCCCGGACATCGAGCTCCTATAATTCACCCCTCCACTTT. This codes for CASSPRTSSSYNSPLHF.